Each of the 23 T cell receptor beta chains below was sequenced from the same sample in a study of blood T cell repertoires in COVID-19. Assay used: immunoSEQ multiplex PCR; TCRdb lists only in-frame clones, some missing. In the table there are 400,000 or so clones, 80% to 90% of which are singletons. The sequencing input was PBMCs or T cells enriched from blood (not recorded which). Source of these receptors: a man aged 25-45 years who had recovered from COVID-19.

The chain joins TRBV7-9 to TRBJ1-2, with no clear D. The germline V gene has CDR1 SEHNR and CDR2 FQNEAQ (reference sequence). CDR3 length: 13 amino acids. V was clipped by 2 bases and J by 7 bases, with 11 bases between them. The CDR3 nucleotides read TGTGCCAGCAGCTTATCATCAGTTGGTGGCTACACCTTC. Protein sequence: CASSLSSVGGYTF.

The gene calls are TRBV30 and TRBJ2-2; D not certain. This CDR3 comprises 11 residues. CDR1 and CDR2 (germline): GTSNPN, SVGIG (reference sequence). The ends were cut back, 2 bases at V and 8 bases at J, with 6 bases in the middle. DNA of the CDR3: TGTGCCTGGAGTCCCCAGGGGGAGCTGTTTTTT. Translating it yields CAWSPQGELFF. Combining the CDR3 with reference TRBV30 and TRBJ2-2 gives the whole variable domain SQTIHQWPATLVQPVGSPLSLECTVEGTSNPNLYWYRQAAGRGLQLLFYSVGIGQISSEVPQNLSASRPQDRQFILSSKKLLLSDSGFYLCAWSPQGELFFGEGSRLTVL.

V and J are TRBV7-9 and TRBJ1-6, with 9 nucleotides matching TRBD1. The CDR3 length is 19 residues. CDR1 is SEHNR, CDR2 FQNEAQ, per germline (reference sequence). J gave up 0 bases and V 4 bases, and 10 bases lay outside the gene matches. CDR3 sequence (DNA): TGTGCCAGCAGCTACCGAAAGGGACAGGGTAGCTCCTATAATTCACCCCTCCACTTT. It encodes CASSYRKGQGSSYNSPLHF. The whole variable domain, remainder taken from reference TRBV7-9 and TRBJ1-6, is DTGVSQNPRHKITKRGQNVTFRCDPISEHNRLYWYRQTLGQGPEFLTYFQNEAQLEKSRLLSDRFSAERPKGSFSTLEIQRTEQGDSAMYLCASSYRKGQGSSYNSPLHFGNGTRLTVT.

This rearrangement joins TRBV28 to TRBJ2-1, with 12 nucleotides matching TRBD2. With V trimmed by 6 bases and J by 7 bases, 16 bases remained unmatched. CDR1 is MDHEN and CDR2 is SYDVKM in the germline V gene. The CDR3 runs to 18 residues. This CDR3 is CASRSSGRALLAPNEQFF. The DNA for the CDR3 is TGTGCCAGCAGGTCTAGCGGGAGGGCACTCCTCGCCCCAAATGAGCAGTTCTTC.

J is TRBJ1-2 and V is TRBV7-9; TRBD1 agrees at 7 bases. With 0 bases clipped from V and 4 bases from J, the junction kept 5 bases outside the gene matches. The CDR3 covers 15 residues. Germline lookup yields CDR1 SEHNR and CDR2 FQNEAQ (reference sequence). CDR3 region: CASSLAGTAVYGYTF. The CDR3, as DNA: TGTGCCAGCAGCTTAGCGGGGACAGCGGTCTATGGCTACACCTTC.

This clone showed up just once. This CDR3 reads CASSSQGIGPQHF. The CDR3, as DNA: TGTGCCAGCAGCTCCCAGGGGATTGGGCCCCAGCATTTT. The chain joins TRBV7-2 to TRBJ1-5, with D perhaps TRBD1 (6 bases). V lost 4 bases to trimming and J lost 9 bases, with 13 bases between them. CDR1 SGHTA and CDR2 FQGNSA come from the germline V gene. The CDR3 extends over 13 amino acids.

This clone was recorded once. The genes are TRBV3-1 (or the pseudogene TRBV3-2) and TRBJ2-1; 8 positions agree with TRBD1. Germline CDR1 LGHDT, CDR2 YNNKEL (reference sequence). The CDR3 is made up of 15 amino acids. After removal of 2 bases from V and 3 bases from J, the junction contained 3 bases not matched to a gene. The CDR3 DNA follows: TGTGCCAGCAGCCAACTGACAGGGGTCTACAATGAGCAGTTCTTC. It specifies CASSQLTGVYNEQFF.

This chain uses TRBV3-1 (or the pseudogene TRBV3-2) with TRBJ2-2; D may be TRBD2 (6 bases). The CDR3 length is 16 residues. Trimming stripped 4 bases from V and 0 bases from J, with 12 bases between. The germline gives CDR1 LGHDT, CDR2 YNNKEL (reference sequence). The CDR3 DNA follows: TGTGCCAGCAGCCTACTCCTAGCGACGAACACCGGGGAGCTGTTTTTT. It codes for CASSLLLATNTGELFF.

The chain couples TRBV5-1 to TRBJ2-7; TRBD2 is a possible D gene (7 bases). V lost 2 bases to trimming and J lost 3 bases, with 15 bases between them. In germline, CDR1 is SGHRS, CDR2 YFSETQ. This CDR3 is built from 15 residues. The CDR3 coding sequence is TGCGCCAGCAGCTTCGTCCAGGGGACTATCTACGAGCAGTACTTC. Residues: CASSFVQGTIYEQYF.

The chain employs TRBV7-6 and TRBJ2-1, with D hard to call. The CDR3 is made up of 14 amino acids. Deletions cut 5 bases from V and 5 bases from J, with 13 bases between. Germline-derived CDR1 and CDR2 are SGHVS and FNYEAQ. CDR3 sequence reads: CASSSARPNNEQFF. CDR3 DNA sequence: TGTGCCAGCAGCAGCGCCAGACCTAACAATGAGCAGTTCTTC.

V gene TRBV27 combines with J gene TRBJ1-4, with 8 bases matching TRBD1. This CDR3 contains 14 residues. Germline trimming cut 5 bases from V and 6 bases from J; bases unmatched to any gene: 5. CDR1 MNHEY and CDR2 SMNVEV come from the germline V gene (reference sequence). CDR3 protein: CASSLQGGDEKLFF. CDR3 nucleotides: TGTGCCAGCAGTCTACAGGGGGGCGATGAAAAACTGTTTTTT.

This chain uses TRBV3-1 (or the pseudogene TRBV3-2) with TRBJ2-2, with 8 bases matching TRBD2. Germline CDR1 reads LGHDT; CDR2 reads YNNKEL (reference sequence). The length of the CDR3 is 16 residues. V lost 3 bases, J lost 2 bases, and 5 bases stayed unmatched. CDR3 nucleotide sequence: TGTGCCAGCAGCCAGATCGCGGGAGGTAACACCGGGGAGCTGTTTTTT. This gives the protein CASSQIAGGNTGELFF.

This rearrangement joins TRBV19 to TRBJ2-1; TRBD1 might be the D (6 bases). Germline values: CDR1 LNHDA, CDR2 SQIVND (reference sequence). CDR3 size: 15 residues. V lost 8 bases and J 6 bases, leaving 20 bases between the germline ends. The CDR3 coding sequence is TGTGCCAGTGGTGGCTTGGGGGCCGAATCCAATGAGCAGTTCTTC. Protein sequence: CASGGLGAESNEQFF.

This clone was observed once. The V gene is TRBV28, the J gene TRBJ2-1; 8 nucleotides agree with TRBD2. J gave up 9 bases and V 4 bases, and 17 bases lay outside the gene matches. CDR3 length: 17 amino acids. From germline, CDR1 is MDHEN and CDR2 SYDVKM. As DNA, the CDR3 is TGTGCCAGCAGTTCTATAGGAGGGACTAGTGCCCGGGGTGAGCAGTTCTTC. Translated: CASSSIGGTSARGEQFF.

This chain links TRBV19 with TRBJ2-1, with 7 bases that match TRBD2. Germline-derived CDR1 and CDR2 are LNHDA and SQIVND (reference sequence). The V segment lost 6 bases and the J segment 5 bases; nucleotides outside the gene matches: 7. This CDR3 comprises 14 residues. The CDR3 nucleotides read TGTGCCAGTAGCGTCCGGGACTATAACAATGAGCAGTTCTTC. Translated, it gives CASSVRDYNNEQFF.

The chain uses TRBV2 and TRBJ1-5, with D possibly TRBD1 on 6 matching bases. This CDR3 spans 14 amino acids. V lost 0 bases, J lost 7 bases, and 10 bases lay in between. The germline CDR1 and CDR2 sequences are SNHLY and FYNNEI. In DNA form, the CDR3 reads TGTGCCAGCAGTGAAGCGAGGGGGGGACAGCCCCAGCATTTT. It is translated as CASSEARGGQPQHF.

The rearrangement uses TRBV29-1 and TRBJ1-2; 8 bases align to TRBD1. The length of the CDR3 is 12 residues. V dropped 4 bases and J dropped 2; count of bases not matched to a gene: 0. The germline V gene has CDR1 SQVTM and CDR2 ANQGSEA. DNA for the CDR3: TGCAGCGTTGGGGACAGGAACTATGGCTACACCTTC. It codes for CSVGDRNYGYTF. The full variable domain, in which reference TRBV29-1 and TRBJ1-2 provide the parts outside the CDR3, is SAVISQKPSRDICQRGTSLTIQCQVDSQVTMMFWYRQQPGQSLTLIATANQGSEATYESGFVIDKFPISRPNLTFSTLTVSNMSPEDSSIYLCSVGDRNYGYTFGSGTRLTVV.

V usage is TRBV24-1 and J usage is TRBJ1-2; 10 bases map to TRBD1. V lost 3 bases and J lost 11; bases outside the gene matches: 8. From germline, CDR1 is KGHDR and CDR2 SFDVKD. The CDR3 sequence is 14 residues long. CDR3 in amino acids: CATSDGGTGARYTF. CDR3 bases: TGTGCCACCAGTGATGGCGGGACAGGGGCAAGGTACACCTTC.

The CDR3 is CASSPGQDPGEAFF. The CDR3 bases are TGTGCCAGCTCACCGGGACAGGACCCGGGGGAAGCTTTCTTT. The chain links TRBV18 to TRBJ1-1; 8 nucleotides align to TRBD1. Per germline, CDR1 KGHSH and CDR2 LQKENI. The CDR3 extends over 14 amino acids. V trimming: 3 bases; J trimming: 8 bases; junction bases outside the gene matches: 8.

This clone was counted once. The chain couples TRBV10-1 to TRBJ1-4; no definite D call. This CDR3 region has 13 residues. V was clipped by 3 bases and J by 7 bases, with 9 bases between them. The germline CDR1 and CDR2 sequences are WNHNN and SYGVQD (reference sequence). CDR3 sequence (DNA): TGCGCCAGCAGTGAATCGGGAACTGAAAAACTGTTTTTT. This encodes CASSESGTEKLFF.

The chain combines TRBV27 with TRBJ2-5; 7 bases match TRBD1. The CDR3 extends over 13 amino acids. The germline V gene encodes CDR1 MNHEY and CDR2 SMNVEV (reference sequence). Trimming cost V 6 bases and J 5 bases; bases outside gene matches: 6. This chain's CDR3 is CASRPGQEETQYF. The CDR3 DNA sequence: TGTGCCAGCAGGCCCGGACAGGAGGAGACCCAGTACTTC.

The J gene is TRBJ1-1, the V gene TRBV29-1; the D gene is possibly TRBD1 (5 bases). The CDR3 covers 13 residues. V was pared by 2 bases and J by 1 base, with 8 bases between. Germline assignment: CDR1 SQVTM and CDR2 ANQGSEA. CDR3 sequence reads: CSVEPQENTEAFF. The CDR3 coding sequence is TGCAGCGTTGAACCACAGGAGAACACTGAAGCTTTCTTT.

The rearrangement uses TRBV2 and TRBJ2-2; TRBD1 aligns across 9 bases. Germline V gene lookup returns CDR1 SNHLY and CDR2 FYNNEI. Trimming removed 7 bases from V and 8 bases from J; junction bases left unmatched: 11. The length of the CDR3 is 15 residues. CDR3 DNA: TGTGCCAGCACCGAACAGGGGGCGGCCCAGGGGGAGCTGTTTTTT. The encoded protein is CASTEQGAAQGELFF.